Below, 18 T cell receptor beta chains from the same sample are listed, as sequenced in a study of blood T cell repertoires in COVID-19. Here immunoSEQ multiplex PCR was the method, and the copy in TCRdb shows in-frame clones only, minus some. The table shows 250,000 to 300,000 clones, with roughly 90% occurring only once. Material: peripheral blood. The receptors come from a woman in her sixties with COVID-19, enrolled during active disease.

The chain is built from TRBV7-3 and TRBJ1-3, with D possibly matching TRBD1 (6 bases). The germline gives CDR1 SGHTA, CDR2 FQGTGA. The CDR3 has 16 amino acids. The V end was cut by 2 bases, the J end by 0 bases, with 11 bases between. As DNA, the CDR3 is TGTGCCAGCAGCTTACTTGGACAGTTCTCTGGAAACACCATATATTTT. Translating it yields CASSLLGQFSGNTIYF.

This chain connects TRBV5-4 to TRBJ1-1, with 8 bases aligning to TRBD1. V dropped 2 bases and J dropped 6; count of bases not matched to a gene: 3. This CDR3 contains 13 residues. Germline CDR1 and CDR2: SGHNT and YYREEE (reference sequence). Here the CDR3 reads CASSLAGGPEAFF. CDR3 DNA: TGTGCCAGCAGCTTAGCAGGGGGCCCTGAAGCTTTCTTT.

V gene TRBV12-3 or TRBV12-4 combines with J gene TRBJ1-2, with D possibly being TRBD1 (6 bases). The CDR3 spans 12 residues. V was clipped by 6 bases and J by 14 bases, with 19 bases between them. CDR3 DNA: TGTGCCAGCAGGCTCCCACAGGGCTCGCAAACCTTC. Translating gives CASRLPQGSQTF.

The CDR3 bases are TGTGCCAGCAGCCTGCGGTTCCTCTATGGCTACACCTTC. Encoded protein: CASSLRFLYGYTF. The chain carries TRBV6-5 and TRBJ1-2; D call uncertain. Germline assignment: CDR1 MNHEY and CDR2 SVGAGI. The CDR3 consists of 13 residues. V was shortened by 6 bases and J by 4 bases, with 12 bases between the two germline ends.

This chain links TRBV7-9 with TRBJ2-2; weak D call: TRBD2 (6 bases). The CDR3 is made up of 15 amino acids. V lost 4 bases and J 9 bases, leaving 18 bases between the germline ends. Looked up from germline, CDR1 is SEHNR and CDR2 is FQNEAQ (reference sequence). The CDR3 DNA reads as TGTGCCAGCAGCTCGCTGGGGGGTGTCATCCGGGAGCTGTTTTTT. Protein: CASSSLGGVIRELFF.

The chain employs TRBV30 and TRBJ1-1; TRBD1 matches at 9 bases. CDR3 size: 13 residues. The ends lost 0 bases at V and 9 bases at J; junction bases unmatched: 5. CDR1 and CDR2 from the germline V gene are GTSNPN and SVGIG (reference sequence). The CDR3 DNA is TGTGCCTGGAGTGTAAACGGACAGGGGAAAGCTTTCTTT. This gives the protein CAWSVNGQGKAFF.

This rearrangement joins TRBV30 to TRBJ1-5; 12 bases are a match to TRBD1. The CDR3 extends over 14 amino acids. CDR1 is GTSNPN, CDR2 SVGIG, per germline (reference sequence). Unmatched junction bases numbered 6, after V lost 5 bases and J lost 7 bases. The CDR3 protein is CAWSGTGGGQPQHF. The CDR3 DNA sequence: TGTGCCTGGTCAGGGACAGGGGGCGGGCAGCCCCAGCATTTT.

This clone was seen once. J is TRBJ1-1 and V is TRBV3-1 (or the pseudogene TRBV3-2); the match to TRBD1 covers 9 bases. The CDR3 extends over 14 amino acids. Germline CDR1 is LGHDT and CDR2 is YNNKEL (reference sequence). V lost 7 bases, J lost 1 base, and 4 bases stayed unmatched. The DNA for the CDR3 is TGTGCCAGCAACCGACAGGGGGAGAACACTGAAGCTTTCTTT. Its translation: CASNRQGENTEAFF.

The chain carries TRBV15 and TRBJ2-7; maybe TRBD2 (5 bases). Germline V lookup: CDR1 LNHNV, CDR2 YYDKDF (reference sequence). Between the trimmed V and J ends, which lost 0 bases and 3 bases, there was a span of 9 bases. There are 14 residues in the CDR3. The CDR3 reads CATSRDLGDYEQYF. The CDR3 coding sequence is TGTGCCACCAGCAGAGATCTGGGAGACTACGAGCAGTACTTC. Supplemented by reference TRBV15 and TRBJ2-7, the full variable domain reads DAMVIQNPRYQVTQFGKPVTLSCSQTLNHNVMYWYQQKSSQAPKLLFHYYDKDFNNEADTPDNFQSRRPNTSFCFLDIRSPGLGDTAMYLCATSRDLGDYEQYFGPGTRLTVT.

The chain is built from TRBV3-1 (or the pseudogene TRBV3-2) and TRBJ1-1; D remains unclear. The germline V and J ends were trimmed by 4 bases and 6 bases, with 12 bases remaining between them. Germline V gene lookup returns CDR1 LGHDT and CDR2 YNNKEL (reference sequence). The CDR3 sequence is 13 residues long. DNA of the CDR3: TGTGCCAGCAGCCGTACGAACGAGGCTGAAGCTTTCTTT. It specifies CASSRTNEAEAFF.

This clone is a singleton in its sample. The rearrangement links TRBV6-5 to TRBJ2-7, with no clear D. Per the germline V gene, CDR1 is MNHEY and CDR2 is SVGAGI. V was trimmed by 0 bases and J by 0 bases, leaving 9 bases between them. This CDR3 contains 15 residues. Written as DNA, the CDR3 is TGTGCCAGCAGTTACTCCACGGTGAGCTCCTACGAGCAGTACTTC. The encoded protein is CASSYSTVSSYEQYF.

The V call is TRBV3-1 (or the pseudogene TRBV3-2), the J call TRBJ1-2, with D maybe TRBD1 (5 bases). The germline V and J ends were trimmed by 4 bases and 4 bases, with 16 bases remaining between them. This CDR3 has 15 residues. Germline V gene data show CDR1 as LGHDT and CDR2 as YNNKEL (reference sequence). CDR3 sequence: CASSRDSDMFYGYTF. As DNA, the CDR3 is TGTGCCAGCAGCCGCGACAGCGACATGTTCTATGGCTACACCTTC.

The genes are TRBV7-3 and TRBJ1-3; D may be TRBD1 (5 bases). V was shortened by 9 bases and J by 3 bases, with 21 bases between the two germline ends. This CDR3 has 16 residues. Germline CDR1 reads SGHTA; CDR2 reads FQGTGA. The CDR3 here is CARHSQGGRFGNTIYF. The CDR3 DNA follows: TGTGCCAGACATAGTCAGGGTGGCAGATTTGGAAACACCATATATTTT.

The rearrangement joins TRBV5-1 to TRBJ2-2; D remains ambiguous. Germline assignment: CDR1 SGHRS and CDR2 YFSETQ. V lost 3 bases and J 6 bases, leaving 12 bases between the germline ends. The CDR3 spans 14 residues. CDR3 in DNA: TGCGCCAGCAGCTGGAAGGCGGATGCCGGGGAGCTGTTTTTT. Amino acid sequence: CASSWKADAGELFF.

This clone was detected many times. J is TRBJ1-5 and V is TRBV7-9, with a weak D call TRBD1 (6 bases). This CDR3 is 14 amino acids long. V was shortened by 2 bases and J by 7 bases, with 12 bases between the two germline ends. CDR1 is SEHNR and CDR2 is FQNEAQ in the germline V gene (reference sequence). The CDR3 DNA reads TGTGCCAGCAGCTTAATATCAGGGGACCAGCCCCAGCATTTT. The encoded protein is CASSLISGDQPQHF. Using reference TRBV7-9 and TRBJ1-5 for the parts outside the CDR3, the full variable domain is DTGVSQNPRHKITKRGQNVTFRCDPISEHNRLYWYRQTLGQGPEFLTYFQNEAQLEKSRLLSDRFSAERPKGSFSTLEIQRTEQGDSAMYLCASSLISGDQPQHFGDGTRLSIL.

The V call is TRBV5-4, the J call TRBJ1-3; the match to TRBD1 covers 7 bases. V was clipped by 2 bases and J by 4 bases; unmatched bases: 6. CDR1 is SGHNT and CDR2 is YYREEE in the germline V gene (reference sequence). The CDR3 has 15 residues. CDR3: CASSFRGVDGNTIYF. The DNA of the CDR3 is TGTGCCAGCAGCTTCAGGGGGGTAGACGGAAACACCATATATTTT.

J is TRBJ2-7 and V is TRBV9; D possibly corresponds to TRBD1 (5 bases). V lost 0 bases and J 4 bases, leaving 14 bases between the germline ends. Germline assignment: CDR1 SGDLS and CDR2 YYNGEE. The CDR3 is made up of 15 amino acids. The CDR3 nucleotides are TGTGCCAGCAGCGTAGGGGTAGGGGTTGGGTACGAGCAGTACTTC. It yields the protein CASSVGVGVGYEQYF. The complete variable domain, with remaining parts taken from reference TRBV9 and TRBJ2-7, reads DSGVTQTPKHLITATGQRVTLRCSPRSGDLSVYWYQQSLDQGLQFLIQYYNGEERAKGNILERFSAQQFPDLHSELNLSSLELGDSALYFCASSVGVGVGYEQYFGPGTRLTVT.

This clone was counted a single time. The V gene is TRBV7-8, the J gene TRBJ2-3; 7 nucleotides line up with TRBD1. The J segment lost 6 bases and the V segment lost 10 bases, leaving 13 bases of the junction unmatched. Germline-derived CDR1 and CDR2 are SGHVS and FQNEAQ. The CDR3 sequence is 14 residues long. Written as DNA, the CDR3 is TGTGCCACCGCCAGACAGGGTCTTGCCGATACGCAGTATTTT. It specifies CATARQGLADTQYF.